One sample yielded the 2 T cell receptor beta chains listed below, sequenced in a study of tumor-infiltrating lymphocytes in primary liver carcinoma. Scientists recovered RNA and DNA together from about 21-30 mg of unsorted bulk tissue. Using a constant-region primer together with ProtoScript II reverse transcriptase, TCR beta cDNA was made from approximately 500 ng of total RNA. Libraries covering TCR beta were generated through three nested multiplex PCR rounds (using a slightly modified ARM-PCR). With TRBV1-TRBV30 forward primers and a C-beta reverse primer, the first two PCR rounds were run for approximately 10 cycles each. TCRdb re-called the multiplex PCR reads through MiXCR, storing one row per CDR3 protein. This sample carries roughly 25,000 distinct CDR3 sequences, 60% to 85% of them seen once, and the ten largest clones take 40% to 50%. Sequencing was done on a sample of liver tumor tissue from sampling region 3. Subset in this sample: tumor region T3, left-lateral pole. The receptors stem from a man between 35 and 55 years old with primary liver carcinoma and hepatitis B virus infection.

Of note for this clonotype: Mismatch with germline at one junction end may stem from a read error. This chain uses TRBV10-1 with TRBJ2-5; the match to TRBD2 covers 10 bases. CDR3 length: 16 residues. Germline values: CDR1 WNHNN, CDR2 SYGVQD (reference sequence). CDR3 DNA sequence: TGCGCTAACAGTGAGTCGTCCAGCGGGGGGGTGGAGACCCAGCACTTC. It specifies CANSESSSGGVETQHF.

Note on this clonotype: One end of the junction is discordant with germline, which a read error may explain. The gene calls are TRBV11-2 and TRBJ2-5; 8 positions agree with TRBD2. Germline V gene data show CDR1 as SGHAT and CDR2 as FQNNGV. This CDR3 is 16 amino acids long. The CDR3 coding sequence is TGCGCCAACAGCCCAACTCCTGGCGGGGGGAAAGAGATCCAGTACTTC. As protein: CANSPTPGGGKEIQYF.